The next 3 T cell receptor beta chains were all read from a single sample in a study of monozygotic twins with inflammatory bowel disease. TCRdb reworked the 5' RACE reads into one entry per CDR3 protein, no DNA. The sample has over 350,000 distinct CDR3 sequences, and its top ten clones hold roughly 2.6%. What was sequenced was blood. The receptors were sampled from a human donor with ulcerative colitis or Crohn's disease, or a healthy co-twin of an affected twin (not recorded which).

The J gene is TRBJ2-1, the V gene TRBV7-9; the TCRdb call, TRBD1, lacks DNA for checking. CDR1 is SEHNR, CDR2 FQNEAQ, per germline (reference sequence). The length of the CDR3 is 15 residues. The chain's CDR3 is CASSPSDRGNNEQFF.

CDR3 protein: CASRFRQGNLNTEAFF. The genes are TRBV7-9 and TRBJ1-1; the D call of TRBD1 rests on TCRdb alone, since no DNA is present to check it. CDR1 SEHNR and CDR2 FQNEAQ come from the germline V gene (reference sequence). CDR3 length: 16 amino acids.

This chain uses TRBV9 with TRBJ2-5; TCRdb proposes TRBD2, but this gene call is untestable without DNA. The CDR3 consists of 15 residues. Germline V gene lookup returns CDR1 SGDLS and CDR2 YYNGEE. The CDR3 here is CASSVVAGGRETQYF. The variable domain in full, with the rest retrieved from reference TRBV9 and TRBJ2-5, is DSGVTQTPKHLITATGQRVTLRCSPRSGDLSVYWYQQSLDQGLQFLIQYYNGEERAKGNILERFSAQQFPDLHSELNLSSLELGDSALYFCASSVVAGGRETQYFGPGTRLLVL.